This TCR beta chain originates from a study of technical replicates of blood from several donors. Measured with immunoSEQ multiplex PCR; TCRdb has only the in-frame clones, and not every one. The table lists approximately 76,000 clones, roughly 90% of them singletons, with 0.25% in the top ten. Trimming at V came to 5 bases and at J to 3 bases, leaving 9 bases not matched to a gene. The germline V gene encodes CDR1 MNHEY and CDR2 SMNVEV (reference sequence). CDR3 length: 16 residues. The sample comprised T cells isolated from PBMCs. The sequence derives from a human donor in good health. This sequence joins TRBV27 and TRBJ2-2; 7 nucleotides align to TRBD1. This chain's CDR3 is CASSPQGQVYTGELFF. In DNA, the CDR3 is TGTGCCAGCAGTCCTCAAGGACAGGTTTACACCGGGGAGCTGTTTTTT.